This paragraph covers one TCR beta chain sequence. This record belongs to a study of CD8 T cells in Susac syndrome. The CDR3 sequence is 13 residues long. CDR1 and CDR2 from the germline V gene are GTSNPN and SVGIG (reference sequence). Trimming stripped 0 bases from V and 2 bases from J, with 7 bases between. The authors reverse transcribed roughly 0.5 to 1 ug RNA with random hexamers. Each CDR3 protein gets one entry after TCRdb re-called the immunoSEQ multiplex PCR reads with MiXCR. The sample consists of about 300,000 distinct CDR3 sequences, 70% to 90% of them appearing once. The sample was CD8+ T cells from PBMCs. J is TRBJ1-1 and V is TRBV30, with D unclear. This receptor was identified in a human donor with multiple sclerosis. CDR3 residues: CAWSVEDNTEAFF. DNA of the CDR3: TGTGCCTGGAGTGTTGAGGATAACACTGAAGCTTTCTTT.